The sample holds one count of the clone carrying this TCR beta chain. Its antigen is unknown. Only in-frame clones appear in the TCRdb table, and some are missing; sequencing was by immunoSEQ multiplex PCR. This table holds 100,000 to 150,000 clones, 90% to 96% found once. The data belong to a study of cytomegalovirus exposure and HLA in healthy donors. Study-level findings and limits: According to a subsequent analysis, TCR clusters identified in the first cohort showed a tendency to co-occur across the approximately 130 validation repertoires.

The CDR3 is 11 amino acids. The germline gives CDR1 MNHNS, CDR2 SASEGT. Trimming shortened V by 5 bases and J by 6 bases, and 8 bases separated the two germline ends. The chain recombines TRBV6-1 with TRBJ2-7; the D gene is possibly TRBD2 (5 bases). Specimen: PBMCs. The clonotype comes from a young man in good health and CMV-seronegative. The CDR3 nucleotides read TGTGCCAGCAGTTACGGGGTCGAGCAGTACTTC. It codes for CASSYGVEQYF.